This T cell receptor beta chain was documented in a study of CD8+CD57+ T cells in acquired aplastic anemia. Overall study: Mean yield of DNA from sorted CD4+ and CD8+ cells was approximately 3 ug.

Investigators profiled TCR beta VDJ and CDR3 from genomic DNA template. TCRdb called the reads again in MiXCR, with one record for every CDR3 protein. The table has 150,000 to 200,000 distinct CDR3 sequences, about 60% seen once. Those patients picked for sequencing had displayed CD8+CD57+ cell expansion on flow cytometry. The germline V and J ends were trimmed by 2 bases and 7 bases, with 6 bases remaining between them. Germline V gene lookup returns CDR1 SEHNR and CDR2 FQNEAQ (reference sequence). The CDR3 loop spans 12 amino acids. The specimen was sorted CD4+, CD8+, or CD8+CD57+ T cells (not recorded which) from PBMCs. The rearrangement uses TRBV7-9 and TRBJ1-5; D unresolved. The TCR comes from a human donor with aplastic anemia. This CDR3 is CASSLMEQPQHF. The CDR3 DNA is TGTGCCAGCAGCTTAATGGAACAGCCCCAGCATTTT.